This T cell receptor beta chain was obtained from a study of blood T cell repertoires in COVID-19. TCRdb's copy holds only in-frame clones and misses some; the assay was immunoSEQ multiplex PCR. Among approximately 220,000 clones, about four fifths were seen once, and the ten largest hold about 4.8%. Germline values: CDR1 SGHTA, CDR2 FQGNSA. With V trimmed by 5 bases and J by 2 bases, 2 bases remained unmatched. This CDR3 is 15 amino acids long. The sequence was obtained from a woman aged 45-59 years who had been exposed to COVID-19. Sequencing was performed on PBMCs or T cells enriched from blood (not recorded which). The chain recombines TRBV7-2 with TRBJ2-1, with 11 bases aligning to TRBD1. The DNA of the CDR3 is TGTGCCAGCAGCCGGACAGGGGGCACCTACAATGAGCAGTTCTTC. Protein sequence: CASSRTGGTYNEQFF.